The 28 T cell receptor beta chains below were found in one sample sequenced in a study of cytomegalovirus exposure and HLA in healthy donors. Vbeta (60) and Jbeta (13) primers were used in the PCR. Assay used: immunoSEQ multiplex PCR; TCRdb lists only in-frame clones, some missing. The sample has around 61,000 clones, just under 85% seen once. Source material: PBMCs. The origin of the receptors is a middle-aged man in good health and CMV-seronegative.

V usage is TRBV10-1 and J usage is TRBJ2-7, with D maybe TRBD1 (6 bases). Trimming removed 4 bases at V and 4 bases at J, with 14 bases between. The CDR3 has 14 amino acids. Germline CDR1 WNHNN, CDR2 SYGVQD (reference sequence). Written as DNA, the CDR3 is TGCGCCAGCAGTGGAGGGCAGGGGATGTACGAGCAGTACTTC. It encodes CASSGGQGMYEQYF.

The CDR3 loop is CASRLAGSNNEQFF. CDR3 nucleotide sequence: TGCGCCAGCAGACTAGCGGGGTCTAACAATGAGCAGTTCTTC. J is TRBJ2-1 and V is TRBV5-1; 10 nucleotides line up with TRBD2. The germline V gene has CDR1 SGHRS and CDR2 YFSETQ. CDR3 length: 14 amino acids. V dropped 5 bases and J dropped 5; count of bases not matched to a gene: 4.

The chain joins TRBV2 to TRBJ2-4; possible D gene TRBD2, 6 bases. This CDR3 has 15 residues. The germline gives CDR1 SNHLY, CDR2 FYNNEI. Trimming cost V 6 bases and J 0 bases, with 12 bases left between them. CDR3 amino acids: CASRRDVRAKNIQYF. CDR3 nucleotides: TGTGCCAGCAGGCGGGACGTCCGAGCCAAAAACATTCAGTACTTC.

The gene calls are TRBV7-2 and TRBJ2-1; D might be TRBD2 (5 bases). V was cut by 1 base and J by 5 bases, with 9 bases left in between. Germline assignment: CDR1 SGHTA and CDR2 FQGNSA. The length of the CDR3 is 14 residues. DNA of the CDR3: TGTGCCAGCAGCTTAGTCGAGGGAAACAATGAGCAGTTCTTC. Amino acid sequence: CASSLVEGNNEQFF.

In this sample, this clone is medium-sized. The chain uses TRBV4-1 and TRBJ1-4; D gene unclear. The germline V and J ends were trimmed by 0 bases and 7 bases, with 15 bases remaining between them. Per the germline V gene, CDR1 is MGHRA and CDR2 is YSYEKL. The CDR3 spans 16 residues. The CDR3: CASSQDPQRRFEKLFF. The CDR3 DNA follows: TGCGCCAGCAGCCAAGATCCCCAAAGGAGGTTTGAAAAACTGTTTTTT.

The chain joins TRBV7-9 to TRBJ1-1; tentatively, D is TRBD1 (5 bases). Germline loops: CDR1 SEHNR, CDR2 FQNEAQ (reference sequence). Trimming removed 3 bases from V and 3 bases from J, with 14 bases in between. CDR3 length: 15 residues. CDR3 nucleotides: TGTGCCAGCAGCTTCCTCCGGGACTGGGACACTGAAGCTTTCTTT. Protein: CASSFLRDWDTEAFF.

The chain is built from TRBV7-2 and TRBJ2-3; the match to TRBD2 covers 10 bases. Germline CDR1 SGHTA, CDR2 FQGNSA. The CDR3 runs 15 residues. Germline trimming cut 5 bases from V and 5 bases from J; bases unmatched to any gene: 7. The CDR3 here is CASSRISGGVDTQYF. The CDR3 nucleotides are TGTGCCAGCAGCAGAATAAGCGGGGGGGTAGATACGCAGTATTTT.

V and J are TRBV15 and TRBJ1-2, with unresolved D. V was shortened by 0 bases and J by 8 bases, with 7 bases between the two germline ends. CDR3 length: 12 amino acids. Germline values: CDR1 LNHNV, CDR2 YYDKDF (reference sequence). CDR3 region: CATSRDRRGYTF. DNA for the CDR3: TGTGCCACCAGCAGAGATCGTCGGGGCTACACCTTC.

The rearrangement joins TRBV30 to TRBJ1-6, with 7 bases identical to TRBD1. Germline V gene data show CDR1 as GTSNPN and CDR2 as SVGIG (reference sequence). This CDR3 comprises 15 residues. The J segment lost 7 bases and the V segment lost 5 bases, leaving 11 bases of the junction unmatched. The CDR3 coding sequence is TGTGCCTGGGAGACAGGGACTTTGACGAATTCACCCCTCCACTTT. This gives the protein CAWETGTLTNSPLHF.

In this sample, this clone turned up once. The chain combines TRBV5-4 with TRBJ2-3, with D perhaps TRBD1 (5 bases). The ends were cut back, 4 bases at V and 4 bases at J, with 13 bases in the middle. CDR3 length: 14 amino acids. Germline loops: CDR1 SGHNT, CDR2 YYREEE (reference sequence). CDR3 amino acids: CASSPVKGSDTQYF. CDR3 nucleotide sequence: TGTGCCAGCAGCCCTGTGAAGGGGTCAGATACGCAGTATTTT.

The J gene is TRBJ2-7, the V gene TRBV10-3; 7 bases are shared with TRBD1. Trimming removed 3 bases from V and 2 bases from J; junction bases left unmatched: 4. The germline V gene has CDR1 ENHRY and CDR2 SYGVKD. The CDR3 totals 14 residues. The CDR3 reads CAISDRGITYEQYV. CDR3 DNA sequence: TGTGCCATCAGTGACAGGGGGATCACCTACGAGCAGTACGTC.

The chain is built from TRBV4-1 and TRBJ2-7, with 8 bases identical to TRBD1. The CDR3 spans 17 residues. V lost 0 bases and J lost 3; bases outside the gene matches: 10. Germline CDR1 and CDR2: MGHRA and YSYEKL. The CDR3 DNA is TGCGCCAGCAGCCAAGATCTACGGACAGGGTCTTTCTACGAGCAGTACTTC. The encoded protein is CASSQDLRTGSFYEQYF.

This rearrangement joins TRBV18 to TRBJ1-2, with unresolved D. The CDR3 has 15 amino acids. Germline assignment: CDR1 KGHSH and CDR2 LQKENI. Trimming removed 2 bases from V and 1 base from J, with 11 bases in between. The CDR3: CASSPFSGSNYGYTF. The CDR3 DNA is TGTGCCAGCTCACCATTCAGCGGTAGTAACTATGGCTACACCTTC.

This chain links TRBV18 with TRBJ1-2; the D gene is possibly TRBD1 (6 bases). CDR3 length: 13 amino acids. Per the germline V gene, CDR1 is KGHSH and CDR2 is LQKENI. The ends were cut back, 6 bases at V and 4 bases at J, with 12 bases in the middle. The CDR3 protein is CASSLGQTYGYTF. The CDR3, as DNA: TGTGCCAGCTCCCTTGGACAGACCTATGGCTACACCTTC. Using reference TRBV18 and TRBJ1-2 for the parts outside the CDR3, the full variable domain is NAGVMQNPRHLVRRRGQEARLRCSPMKGHSHVYWYRQLPEEGLKFMVYLQKENIIDESGMPKERFSAEFPKEGPSILRIQQVVRGDSAAYFCASSLGQTYGYTFGSGTRLTVV.

The rearrangement links TRBV5-1 to TRBJ2-1; 8 bases map to TRBD2. V gave up 7 bases and J gave up 5 bases; unmatched junction bases: 5. Germline assignment: CDR1 SGHRS and CDR2 YFSETQ. The CDR3 has 13 residues. The CDR3 region is CASGRGVDNEQFF. In DNA, the CDR3 is TGCGCCAGCGGGCGGGGGGTAGACAATGAGCAGTTCTTC. The full variable domain, completed using reference TRBV5-1 and TRBJ2-1, is KAGVTQTPRYLIKTRGQQVTLSCSPISGHRSVSWYQQTPGQGLQFLFEYFSETQRNKGNFPGRFSGRQFSNSRSEMNVSTLELGDSALYLCASGRGVDNEQFFGPGTRLTVL.

The V gene is TRBV11-1, the J gene TRBJ2-5; TRBD1 matches 7 bases. The CDR3 totals 14 residues. In germline, CDR1 is SGHAT, CDR2 FQDESV (reference sequence). Trimming removed 5 bases from V and 2 bases from J; junction bases left unmatched: 5. The CDR3 DNA reads TGTGCCAGCAGCGCAAGGACAGGACAAGAGACCCAGTACTTC. As protein: CASSARTGQETQYF.

The J gene is TRBJ1-2, the V gene TRBV5-4; D may be TRBD1 (5 bases). In germline, CDR1 is SGHNT, CDR2 YYREEE (reference sequence). The CDR3 has 15 amino acids. V lost 0 bases, J lost 5 bases, and 14 bases lay in between. CDR3 loop: CASSLVGVPLYGYTF. The CDR3, as DNA: TGTGCCAGCAGCTTGGTAGGGGTCCCCTTATATGGCTACACCTTC.

The J gene is TRBJ2-2, the V gene TRBV12-5, with D perhaps TRBD2 (5 bases). Germline V CDR1 and CDR2: LGHNT, FRNRAP. The V gene lost 0 bases and the J gene lost 5 bases, with 16 bases spanning the gap. The CDR3 loop spans 17 amino acids. CDR3 DNA sequence: TGTGCTAGTGGTTTGGTATTCGGGGAAACGGGGACCGGGGAGCTGTTTTTT. Translation: CASGLVFGETGTGELFF.

The chain joins TRBV19 to TRBJ2-1; TRBD2 agrees at 7 bases. Germline CDR1 LNHDA, CDR2 SQIVND (reference sequence). This CDR3 contains 13 residues. V lost 7 bases to trimming and J lost 10 bases; unmatched junction nucleotides: 10. The CDR3 DNA is TGTGCCAGTAACCCGACCGGGACTACCGAGCAGTTCTTC. Its translation: CASNPTGTTEQFF. The full variable domain, rest sourced from reference TRBV19 and TRBJ2-1, is DGGITQSPKYLFRKEGQNVTLSCEQNLNHDAMYWYRQDPGQGLRLIYYSQIVNDFQKGDIAEGYSVSREKKESFPLTVTSAQKNPTAFYLCASNPTGTTEQFFGPGTRLTVL.

The V call is TRBV14, the J call TRBJ2-7; D gene uncertain. The CDR3 totals 12 residues. In germline, CDR1 is SGHDN, CDR2 FVKESK. V lost 4 bases to trimming and J lost 6 bases, with 10 bases between them. The CDR3 loop reads CASSLTFVEQYF. CDR3 DNA: TGTGCCAGCAGCCTTACATTCGTCGAGCAGTACTTC.

The chain joins TRBV6-5 to TRBJ1-2; 7 positions agree with TRBD1. Trimming cost V 3 bases and J 7 bases; bases outside gene matches: 11. The CDR3 contains 15 residues. Germline CDR1 reads MNHEY; CDR2 reads SVGAGI. The CDR3 protein is CASSYGGRGIGGYTF. CDR3 sequence (DNA): TGTGCCAGCAGTTATGGAGGCAGGGGGATAGGTGGCTACACCTTC.

The sample holds one count of this clone. The rearrangement joins TRBV2 to TRBJ2-5, with D possibly matching TRBD2 (6 bases). Germline V lookup: CDR1 SNHLY, CDR2 FYNNEI. The CDR3 sequence is 14 residues long. V was trimmed by 6 bases and J by 4 bases, leaving 15 bases between them. CDR3 in DNA: TGTGCCAGCAGCGACGTGCCCGGGGGAGAGACCCAGTACTTC. This translates into CASSDVPGGETQYF. The entire variable domain, with the rest obtained from reference TRBV2 and TRBJ2-5, is as follows: EPEVTQTPSHQVTQMGQEVILRCVPISNHLYFYWYRQILGQKVEFLVSFYNNEISEKSEIFDDQFSVERPDGSNFTLKIRSTKLEDSAMYFCASSDVPGGETQYFGPGTRLLVL.

The chain recombines TRBV27 with TRBJ2-7; possible D gene TRBD1, 6 bases. V was pared by 4 bases and J by 7 bases, with 20 bases between. This CDR3 contains 15 residues. Germline CDR1 and CDR2: MNHEY and SMNVEV (reference sequence). CDR3 bases: TGTGCCAGCAGTTACACCTCCAGGGGCCGTAGAGAGCAGTACTTC. As protein: CASSYTSRGRREQYF.

The chain uses TRBV6-5 and TRBJ1-4; 9 bases are shared with TRBD1. This CDR3 contains 14 residues. Looked up from germline, CDR1 is MNHEY and CDR2 is SVGAGI. Trimming removed 3 bases from V and 9 bases from J; junction bases left unmatched: 5. The CDR3 is CASSYGTGFKKLFF. DNA of the CDR3: TGTGCCAGCAGTTATGGGACAGGGTTTAAAAAACTGTTTTTT.

The chain links TRBV7-2 to TRBJ2-6; D is unresolved. The length of the CDR3 is 14 residues. The germline gives CDR1 SGHTA, CDR2 FQGNSA. The germline V and J ends were trimmed by 3 bases and 0 bases, with 3 bases remaining between them. The CDR3 sequence is CASSFSSGANVLTF. The DNA for the CDR3 is TGTGCCAGCAGCTTCAGCTCTGGGGCCAACGTCCTGACTTTC.

The chain employs TRBV11-3 and TRBJ2-1; 8 nucleotides align to TRBD2. J lost 6 bases, V lost 2 bases, and 12 bases had no gene match. The CDR3 consists of 17 residues. Germline CDR1 SGHNT, CDR2 YENEEA. The CDR3 coding sequence is TGTGCCAGCAGCTTAACTTTTTGGACTAGCAGGCGCAATGAGCAGTTCTTC. This translates into CASSLTFWTSRRNEQFF.

The chain joins TRBV19 to TRBJ2-5; a possible D gene is TRBD1 (5 bases). Germline CDR1 reads LNHDA; CDR2 reads SQIVND (reference sequence). CDR3 size: 14 residues. V was cut by 1 base and J by 5 bases, with 11 bases left in between. Here the CDR3 reads CASSIGAGSETQYF. The CDR3 nucleotides read TGTGCCAGTAGTATAGGAGCAGGGTCGGAGACCCAGTACTTC.

This clone was recorded a few times. The genes are TRBV7-9 and TRBJ2-2; TRBD1 is a possible D gene (6 bases). The ends were cut back, 10 bases at V and 0 bases at J, with 12 bases in the middle. There are 14 residues in the CDR3. Germline-derived CDR1 and CDR2 are SEHNR and FQNEAQ (reference sequence). The chain's CDR3 is CAIPPGANTGELFF. The CDR3 nucleotides are TGTGCCATCCCCCCAGGGGCGAACACCGGGGAGCTGTTTTTT.